What follows describes a single TCR beta chain. This entry belongs to a study of control samples from healthy donors and cancer patients. V was trimmed by 2 bases and J by 7 bases, leaving 9 bases between them. Germline CDR1 is SGHTA and CDR2 is FQGNSA. The CDR3 covers 14 residues. The protocol was immunoSEQ multiplex PCR, while the TCRdb copy is restricted to in-frame clones and leaves out a portion. The sample includes just under 65,000 clones, almost 85% of them seen just once. This receptor was obtained from a middle-aged man in good health. The chain combines TRBV7-2 with TRBJ1-6; possibly TRBD1 for D (6 bases). Sequenced: blood. This chain's CDR3 is CASSLNRANSPLHF. The CDR3 DNA reads as TGTGCCAGCAGCTTAAACAGGGCCAATTCACCCCTCCACTTT.